This T cell receptor beta chain is drawn from a study of shared clonotypes between healthy human individuals (dated by TCRdb to between 2020 and 2021). For the wider study: A couple of women and a few men aged 18 to 49 years were included in the cohort. For each donor, three plates each were used for CD4 naive and CD4 memory, two plates were used for CD8 naive, and one plate was used for CD8 memory. Blood TCR repertoires of four to six healthy adults were deeply sequenced to estimate repertoire size and the extent of clonotype sharing between individuals. Libraries were prepared and TCR repertoires were sequenced by different laboratories using diverse techniques, in order to increase sequencing depth and limit assay-specific biases. Between about 0.9 and 9 billion PBMCs per donor were obtained by leukapheresis.

The CDR3 goes from the cysteine to the phenylalanine over 14 residues. The entry retains the CDR3 DNA only, 42 bases that are in frame from base 1. The junction shows trimming of 2 bases on V and 3 bases on J, plus 11 bases between the germline ends. CDR1 and CDR2 are drawn from the germline V gene (reference sequence): MNHEY, SMNVEV. CD8 naive samples were obtained by positive selection for CCR7 among CD45RO-negative cells, yielding a CD45RA+CCR7+ population from which TemRA cells were excluded. Donors were healthy HIV-negative adults with no recently reported acute infections or vaccinations. Every donor was a Caucasian adult residing in Nashville, Tennessee, USA. Blood was collected by leukapheresis, and PBMCs were isolated by Ficoll-Histopaque density gradient centrifugation and then cryopreserved in liquid nitrogen vapor phase. Analytical flow cytometry was used to check the purity and quantity of each magnetically sorted T cell population. Genomic DNA was isolated from each sorted fraction and quantified by UV absorbance on a Nanodrop 2000c.

General conclusions and limits of the study: The small number of donors limited the genetic and exposure-history diversity represented. Incomplete sequencing was indicated by rarefaction of sorted-subset datasets, despite the large sequencing depth. Larger estimated clonotype richness was generally found for naive subsets than for memory subsets. Across a handful of donors, around 5% of naive CD4, more than 3% of naive CD8, 2.3% of memory CD4, and approximately 0.4% of memory CD8 clonotypes were shared. Pairwise subsampling indicated that sequencing depth was expected to affect the degree of clonotype sharing among donors. Compared with non-shared clonotypes, clonotypes shared by all four sorted-subset donors had higher generation probabilities. Sampling was restricted to blood, and TCR repertoires in tissues likely differ from the TCR repertoires found in blood.

TCR CDR3 regions were amplified from genomic DNA by multiplex PCR using the deep immunoSEQ assay. Extracted genomic DNA from each cell subset was distributed evenly across all wells of several immunoSEQ 96-well plates, and each plate was treated as a replicate. Each replicate PCR for sorted subsets received around 200 ng genomic DNA, equal to roughly 30,000 T cell genomes. Purified libraries were quantified with a Qubit 3.0 fluorometer, sized on a Bioanalyzer 2100, and re-quantified with the KAPA Library Quantification kit. Each immunoSEQ 96-well plate was sequenced on its own single-read 150-cycle Illumina NextSeq 550 flow cell. The study's own analysis went as follows. Because only junctional sequences without quality scores were contained in the immunoSEQ output, filtering matching that applied to full-length reads could not be performed. To assign V/J genes and CDR3, sequences were annotated against IMGT germline references using PyIR, a Python wrapper for IgBLAST v1.9. Reads were removed for weak V/J assignments (E-value above 1e-6), missing CDR3, stop codons, out-of-frame junctions, or ambiguous translated residues. V3J clonotypes were defined by identical inferred V gene, J gene, and CDR3 amino acid sequence. Percentage overlap between repertoires was calculated by dividing the number of shared unique clonotypes by the size of the smaller repertoire. Three approaches were used to assess repertoire richness: RTK rarefaction, the Chao1 estimator, and Recon v2.1 estimates of unobserved clonotypes. Generation probabilities for all TCRbeta clonotypes obtained by the gDNA method from a handful of donors were computed using OLGA. This immuneACCESS table, as held by TCRdb, lists in-frame sequences with V and J called but not all clones. Of the missing ones, under half trace to an unresolved V gene in checked studies; the others have no known cause. V and J calls and clone size are copied from that table; D and trimming were computed from the DNA. Within this sample are around 2,000,000 clones, with about 95% of them counted one time only. The ten largest clones represent around 1.1% of the sample.

About this clone: This clone's antigen is unknown. Nothing much larger sits one base from this clone, and base qualities are not available. The same CDR3 can be traced to other DNA sequences in this sample.

Recombination joined TRBV27 with TRBJ2-7, with the D gene tentatively TRBD1 or TRBD2, based on 5 matching bases in each. Material for sequencing was naive CD8+ T cells sorted from blood. This specimen's cell subset or site label, interpreted: CD45RA+CCR7+. The sequence came from a man aged 18 to 30 in good health. The CDR3 protein sequence reads: CASSLQGRSYEQYF. The sequence in DNA is TGTGCCAGCAGTTTACAGGGACGGAGCTACGAGCAGTACTTC.